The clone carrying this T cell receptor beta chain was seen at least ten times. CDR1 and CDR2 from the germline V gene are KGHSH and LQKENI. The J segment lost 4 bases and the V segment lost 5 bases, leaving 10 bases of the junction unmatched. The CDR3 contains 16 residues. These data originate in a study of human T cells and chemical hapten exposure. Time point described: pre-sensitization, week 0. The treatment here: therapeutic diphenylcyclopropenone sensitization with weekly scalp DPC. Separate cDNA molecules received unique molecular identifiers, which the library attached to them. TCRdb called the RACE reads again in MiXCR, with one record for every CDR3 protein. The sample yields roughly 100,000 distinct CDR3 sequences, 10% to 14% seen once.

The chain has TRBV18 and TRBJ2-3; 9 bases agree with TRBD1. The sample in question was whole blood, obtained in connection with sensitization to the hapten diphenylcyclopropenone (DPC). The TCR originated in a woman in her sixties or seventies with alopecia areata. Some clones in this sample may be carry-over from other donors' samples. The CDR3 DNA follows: TGTGCCAGCTCAAGCACCGGGACAGGGAGTGCAGATACGCAGTATTTT. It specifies CASSSTGTGSADTQYF.